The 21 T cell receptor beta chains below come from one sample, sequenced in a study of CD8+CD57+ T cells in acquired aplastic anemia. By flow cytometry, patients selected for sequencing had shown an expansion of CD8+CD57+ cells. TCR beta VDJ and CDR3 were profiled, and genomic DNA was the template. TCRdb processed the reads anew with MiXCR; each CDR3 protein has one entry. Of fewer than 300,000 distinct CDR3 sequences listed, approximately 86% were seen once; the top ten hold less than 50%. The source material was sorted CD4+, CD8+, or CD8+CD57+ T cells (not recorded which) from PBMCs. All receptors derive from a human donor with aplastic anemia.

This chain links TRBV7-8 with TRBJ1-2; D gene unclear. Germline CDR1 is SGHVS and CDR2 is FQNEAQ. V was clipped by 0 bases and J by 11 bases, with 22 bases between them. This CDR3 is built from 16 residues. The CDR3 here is CASSLAGSPEAQYYTF. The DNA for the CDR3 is TGTGCCAGCAGCTTAGCGGGAAGTCCCGAGGCGCAGTATTACACCTTC.

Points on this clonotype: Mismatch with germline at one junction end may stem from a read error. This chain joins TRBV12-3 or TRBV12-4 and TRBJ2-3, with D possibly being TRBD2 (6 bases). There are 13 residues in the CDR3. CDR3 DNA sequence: TGTGCCAGCAGGTTCGGAGGGCAAGATACGCAGTACTTT. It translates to CASRFGGQDTQYF.

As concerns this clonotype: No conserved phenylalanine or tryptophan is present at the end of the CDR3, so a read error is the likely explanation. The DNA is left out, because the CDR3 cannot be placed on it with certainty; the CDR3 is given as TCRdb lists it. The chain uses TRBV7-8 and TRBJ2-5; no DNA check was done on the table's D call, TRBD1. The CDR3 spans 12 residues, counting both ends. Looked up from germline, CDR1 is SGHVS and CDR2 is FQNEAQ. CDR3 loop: CARHWARETQTL.

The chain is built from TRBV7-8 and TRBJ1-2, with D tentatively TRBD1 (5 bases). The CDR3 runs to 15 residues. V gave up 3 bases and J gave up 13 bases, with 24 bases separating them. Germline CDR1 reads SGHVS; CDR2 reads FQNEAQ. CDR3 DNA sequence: TGTGCCAGCAGCTTGAATCCAGACGGGACCGATGGTTCCACCTTC. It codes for CASSLNPDGTDGSTF.

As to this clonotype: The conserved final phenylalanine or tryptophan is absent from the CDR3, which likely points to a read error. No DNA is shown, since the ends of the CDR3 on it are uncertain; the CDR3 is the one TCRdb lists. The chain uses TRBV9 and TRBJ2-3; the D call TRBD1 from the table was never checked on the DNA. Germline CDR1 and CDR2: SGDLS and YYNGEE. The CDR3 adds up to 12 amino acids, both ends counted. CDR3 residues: CASSGGWGRGYT.

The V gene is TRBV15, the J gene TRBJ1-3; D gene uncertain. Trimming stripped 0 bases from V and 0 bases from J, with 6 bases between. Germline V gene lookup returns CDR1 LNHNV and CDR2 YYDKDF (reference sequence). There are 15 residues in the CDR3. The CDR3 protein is CATSRDGVSGNTIYF. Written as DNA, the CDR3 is TGTGCCACCAGCAGAGATGGGGTCTCTGGAAACACCATATATTTT.

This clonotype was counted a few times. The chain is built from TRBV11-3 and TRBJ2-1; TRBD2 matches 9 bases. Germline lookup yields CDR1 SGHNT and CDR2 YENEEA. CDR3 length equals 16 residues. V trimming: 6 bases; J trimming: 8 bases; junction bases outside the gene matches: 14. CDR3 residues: CASSSSGTWGSDEQFF. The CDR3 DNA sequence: TGTGCCAGCAGTTCTAGCGGGACTTGGGGGAGCGATGAGCAGTTCTTC.

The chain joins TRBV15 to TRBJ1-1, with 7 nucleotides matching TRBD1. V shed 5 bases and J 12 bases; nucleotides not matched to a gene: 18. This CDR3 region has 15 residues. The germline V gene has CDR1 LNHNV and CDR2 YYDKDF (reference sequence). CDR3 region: CATSLDLTGDNDPFF. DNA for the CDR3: TGTGCCACCAGCTTAGATCTCACAGGGGACAACGACCCTTTCTTT.

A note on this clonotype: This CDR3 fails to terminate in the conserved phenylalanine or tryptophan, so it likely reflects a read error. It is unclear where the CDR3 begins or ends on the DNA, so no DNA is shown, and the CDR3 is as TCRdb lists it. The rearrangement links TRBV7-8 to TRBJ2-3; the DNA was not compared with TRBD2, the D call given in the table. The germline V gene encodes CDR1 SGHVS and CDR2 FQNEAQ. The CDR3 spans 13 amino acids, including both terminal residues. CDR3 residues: CASSVGAADTDTQ.

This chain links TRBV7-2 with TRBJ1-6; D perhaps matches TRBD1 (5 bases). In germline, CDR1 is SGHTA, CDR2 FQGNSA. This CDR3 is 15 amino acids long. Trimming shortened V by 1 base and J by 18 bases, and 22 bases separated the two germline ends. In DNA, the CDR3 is TGTGCCAGCAGCTTAGGCGGGGCAGGGCACTCCCCAGCCCACTTT. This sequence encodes CASSLGGAGHSPAHF.

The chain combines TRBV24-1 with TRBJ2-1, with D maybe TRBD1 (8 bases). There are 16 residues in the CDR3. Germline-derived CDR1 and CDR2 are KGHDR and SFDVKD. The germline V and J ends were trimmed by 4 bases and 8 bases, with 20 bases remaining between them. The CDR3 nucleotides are TGTGCCACCAGTGAAGCGGACAGGGATGGGGGGGATGAGCAGTTCTTC. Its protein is CATSEADRDGGDEQFF.

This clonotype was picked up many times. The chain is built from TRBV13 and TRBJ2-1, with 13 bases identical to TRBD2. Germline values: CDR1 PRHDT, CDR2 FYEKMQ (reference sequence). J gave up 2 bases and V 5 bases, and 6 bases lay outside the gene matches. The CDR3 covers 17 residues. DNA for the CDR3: TGTGCCAGCAGCCCAGGACTAGCGGGAGTGCCCTACAATGAGCAGTTCTTC. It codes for CASSPGLAGVPYNEQFF.

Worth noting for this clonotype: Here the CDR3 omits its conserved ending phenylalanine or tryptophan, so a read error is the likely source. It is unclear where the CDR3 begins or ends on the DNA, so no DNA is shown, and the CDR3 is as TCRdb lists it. CDR3 residues: CASSLPGSYGANV. The chain couples TRBV7-9 to TRBJ2-1; the table assigns TRBD2, which was not confirmed against the DNA. The CDR3 contains 13 residues when both ends are counted. The V gene's germline CDR1 is SEHNR and CDR2 FQNEAQ (reference sequence).

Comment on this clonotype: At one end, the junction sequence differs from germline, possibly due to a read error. CDR3 coding DNA: TGTGCCAGCGGCGACAACCGCACCGATACGCAGTATTTT. Amino acids: CASGDNRTDTQYF. V and J are TRBV11-2 and TRBJ2-3; D is undetermined. The CDR3 covers 13 residues. Germline values: CDR1 SGHAT, CDR2 FQNNGV.

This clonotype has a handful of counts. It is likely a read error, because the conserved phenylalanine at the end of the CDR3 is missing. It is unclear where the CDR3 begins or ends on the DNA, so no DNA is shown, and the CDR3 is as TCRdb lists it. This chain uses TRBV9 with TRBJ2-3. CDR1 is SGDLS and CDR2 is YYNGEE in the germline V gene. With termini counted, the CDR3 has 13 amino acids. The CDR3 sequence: CASGGAGNIQYYV.

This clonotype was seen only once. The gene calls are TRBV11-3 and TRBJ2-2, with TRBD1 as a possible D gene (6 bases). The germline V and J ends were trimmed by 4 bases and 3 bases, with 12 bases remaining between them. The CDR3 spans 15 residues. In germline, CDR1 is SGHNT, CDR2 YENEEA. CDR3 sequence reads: CASSSSWTDTGELFF. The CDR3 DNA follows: TGTGCCAGCAGCTCCTCCTGGACAGACACCGGGGAGCTGTTTTTT. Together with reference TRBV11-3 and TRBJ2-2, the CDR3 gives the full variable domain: EAGVVQSPRYKIIEKKQPVAFWCNPISGHNTLYWYLQNLGQGPELLIRYENEEAVDDSQLPKDRFSAERLKGVDSTLKIQPAELGDSAVYLCASSSSWTDTGELFFGEGSRLTVL.

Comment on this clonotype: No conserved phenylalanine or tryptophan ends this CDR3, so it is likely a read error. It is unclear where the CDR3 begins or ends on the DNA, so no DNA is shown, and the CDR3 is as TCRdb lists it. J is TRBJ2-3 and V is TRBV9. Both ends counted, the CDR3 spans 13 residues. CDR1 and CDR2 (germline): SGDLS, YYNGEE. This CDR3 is CASGGAGNIQQFV.

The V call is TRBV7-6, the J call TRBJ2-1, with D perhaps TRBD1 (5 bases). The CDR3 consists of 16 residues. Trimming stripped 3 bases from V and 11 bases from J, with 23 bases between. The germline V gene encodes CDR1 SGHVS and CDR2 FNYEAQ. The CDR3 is CASSFARRTKETQQFF. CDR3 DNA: TGTGCCAGCAGCTTTGCCCGCAGGACAAAAGAGACCCAGCAGTTCTTC.

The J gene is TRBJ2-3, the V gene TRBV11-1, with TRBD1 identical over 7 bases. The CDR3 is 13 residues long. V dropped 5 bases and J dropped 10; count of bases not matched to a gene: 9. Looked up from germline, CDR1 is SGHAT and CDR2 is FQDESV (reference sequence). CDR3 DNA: TGTGCCAGCAGCCCACAGGGGACAGAGGCGCAGTATTTT. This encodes CASSPQGTEAQYF.

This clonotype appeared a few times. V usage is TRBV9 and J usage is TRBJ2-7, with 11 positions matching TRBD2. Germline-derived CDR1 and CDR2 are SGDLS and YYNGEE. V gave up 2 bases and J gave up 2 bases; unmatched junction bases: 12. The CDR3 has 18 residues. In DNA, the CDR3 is TGTGCCAGCAGCGTCGGGACTAGCGGAATAGATACGCCCTACGAGCAGTACGTC. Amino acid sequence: CASSVGTSGIDTPYEQYV.

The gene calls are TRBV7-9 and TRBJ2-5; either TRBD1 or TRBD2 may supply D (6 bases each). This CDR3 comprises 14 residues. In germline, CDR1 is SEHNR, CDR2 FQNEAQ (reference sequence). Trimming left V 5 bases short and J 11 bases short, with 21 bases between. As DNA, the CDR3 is TGTGCCAGCAGCAGAGGCTCGGGGGCCGGGGAGCAGTACTTC. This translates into CASSRGSGAGEQYF.